Listed below are T cell receptor beta chains from one sample, sequenced in a study of blood T cell repertoires in COVID-19. Sequencing used immunoSEQ multiplex PCR; TCRdb keeps in-frame clones, though not all of them. The sample lists about 260,000 clones, just under 90% occurring once. The specimen sequenced was PBMCs or T cells enriched from blood (not recorded which). Every receptor here comes from a man aged 45-65 years who had been exposed to COVID-19. Each CDR3 is given with its conserved first and last residue. A D gene is named only where the DNA matches it firmly. Clone size is stated in some rows and not others, as once, few, many or a class when expanded.

>TRBV7-9|.|.|TRBJ1-1
CASSSVLNTEAFF
TGTGCCAGCAGCTCCGTATTGAACACTGAAGCTTTCTTT
>TRBV5-4|.|TRBD1|TRBJ1-2
CASSPPTGLVDGYTF
TGTGCCAGCAGCCCCCCGACAGGGCTCGTCGATGGCTACACCTTC
>TRBV5-6|.|.|TRBJ1-2
CASSLGPGGNYGYTF
TGTGCCAGCAGCTTGGGGCCGGGGGGGAACTATGGCTACACCTTC
>TRBV5-1|.|.|TRBJ2-7
CASSLGDSYGEQYF
TGCGCCAGCAGCTTGGGTGACAGTTATGGCGAGCAGTACTTC
>TRBV12-5|.|TRBD2|TRBJ2-1
CASGLGTSGSNSYNEQFF
TGTGCTAGTGGTTTAGGGACTAGCGGGTCAAATTCCTACAATGAGCAGTTCTTC
>TRBV20-1|.|.|TRBJ1-2
CSARGPEGYTF
TGCAGTGCTAGGGGGCCGGAGGGCTACACCTTC
>TRBV3-1/TRBV3-2|.|.|TRBJ1-2
CASSQTQNPYGYTF
TGTGCCAGCAGCCAAACACAGAACCCCTATGGCTACACCTTC
>TRBV25-1|.|TRBD1|TRBJ2-2
CASSPRDRSTGELFF
TGTGCCAGCAGTCCCCGGGACAGATCCACCGGGGAGCTGTTTTTT
>TRBV3-1/TRBV3-2|.|TRBD1|TRBJ1-2
CASSQESGGYGYTF
TGTGCCAGCAGCCAAGAGTCAGGGGGCTATGGCTACACCTTC
>TRBV9|.|TRBD1|TRBJ1-6
CASSVEGAIISPLHF
TGTGCCAGCAGCGTAGAGGGGGCTATTATTTCACCCCTCCACTTT
>TRBV9|once|.|TRBJ1-1
CASSVIGGHTEAFF
TGTGCCAGCAGCGTAATCGGTGGGCACACTGAAGCTTTCTTT
>TRBV28|.|TRBD1|TRBJ1-2
CASSADRGAYGYTF
TGTGCCAGCAGTGCGGACAGGGGCGCCTATGGCTACACCTTC
>TRBV29-1|.|TRBD2|TRBJ2-3
CSVEDPRLAGVVTDTQYF
TGCAGCGTTGAAGACCCTCGACTAGCGGGAGTTGTCACAGATACGCAGTATTTT
>TRBV3-1/TRBV3-2|.|.|TRBJ1-1
CASSSLGGGITEAFF
TGTGCCAGCAGCTCCTTGGGGGGAGGTATCACTGAAGCTTTCTTT
>TRBV18|.|.|TRBJ1-4
CASSPISASQDEKLFF
TGTGCCAGCTCACCAATATCCGCGAGCCAGGATGAAAAACTGTTTTTT
>TRBV14|.|.|TRBJ1-4
CASSQDLPGGNNEKLFF
TGTGCCAGCAGCCAAGATCTCCCCGGGGGTAATAATGAAAAACTGTTTTTT
>TRBV19|.|TRBD1|TRBJ1-5
CASSPTGTGGYANQPQHF
TGTGCCAGTAGTCCGACCGGGACAGGGGGTTATGCGAATCAGCCCCAGCATTTT
>TRBV28|.|TRBD1|TRBJ1-2
CASIRQGETQYYGYTF
TGTGCCAGCATCAGACAGGGGGAGACTCAATACTATGGCTACACCTTC
>TRBV14|.|.|TRBJ2-7
CASSQEGWQGYYEQYF
TGTGCCAGCAGCCAAGAAGGGTGGCAGGGGTACTACGAGCAGTACTTC
>TRBV5-1|.|TRBD1|TRBJ2-3
CASSLFGQGTDTQYF
TGCGCCAGCAGCCTCTTTGGACAGGGCACAGATACGCAGTATTTT
>TRBV5-1|.|TRBD1|TRBJ1-2
CASSRDRADYGYTF
TGCGCCAGCTCAAGGGACAGGGCGGACTATGGCTACACCTTC
>TRBV18|.|TRBD2|TRBJ2-2
CASSPSGLAAANTGELFF
TGTGCCAGCTCACCATCCGGACTAGCGGCAGCGAACACCGGGGAGCTGTTTTTT
>TRBV5-5|.|TRBD1|TRBJ1-2
CASSLGTGSGYTF
TGTGCCAGCAGCTTGGGGACAGGGAGTGGCTACACCTTC
>TRBV5-1|.|.|TRBJ2-5
CASSWGDRQETQYF
TGCGCCAGCAGCTGGGGGGACAGACAAGAGACCCAGTACTTC
>TRBV18|.|.|TRBJ1-5
CASSLTDNQPQHF
TGTGCCAGCTCACTGACAGATAATCAGCCCCAGCATTTT
>TRBV27|.|.|TRBJ1-2
CASSPQGSYGYTF
TGTGCCAGCAGTCCACAGGGTTCTTATGGCTACACCTTC
>TRBV5-1|.|.|TRBJ2-2
CASSLVITQGTGELFF
TGCGCCAGCAGCTTGGTTATTACCCAGGGCACCGGGGAGCTGTTTTTT
>TRBV7-8|.|TRBD2|TRBJ2-1
CASSPVVLADSYNEQFF
TGTGCCAGCAGCCCCGTGGTGCTAGCGGACTCCTACAATGAGCAGTTCTTC
>TRBV18|.|.|TRBJ2-5
CASSPDIQETQYF
TGTGCCAGCTCACCAGACATCCAAGAGACCCAGTACTTC
>TRBV9|.|.|TRBJ2-3
CASSTSGGTDTQYF
TGTGCCAGCAGCACCAGCGGTGGGACAGATACGCAGTATTTT
>TRBV5-1|.|TRBD1|TRBJ1-1
CASSLGGQGNTEAFF
TGCGCCAGCAGCTTGGGGGGACAGGGGAACACTGAAGCTTTCTTT
>TRBV5-1|.|TRBD2|TRBJ2-2
CASSLVPPLAGNTGELFF
TGCGCCAGCAGCTTGGTACCACCACTAGCGGGGAACACCGGGGAGCTGTTTTTT
>TRBV4-2|.|TRBD2|TRBJ2-5
CASSQPGTSIQTQYF
TGTGCCAGCAGCCAACCCGGGACTAGCATACAGACCCAGTACTTC
>TRBV11-2|.|.|TRBJ2-1
CASSLVVSSYNEQFF
TGTGCCAGCAGCCTAGTGGTGAGCTCCTACAATGAGCAGTTCTTC
>TRBV28|.|TRBD2|TRBJ2-5
CASSWGGQETQYF
TGTGCCAGCAGTTGGGGGGGCCAAGAGACCCAGTACTTC
>TRBV4-1|.|TRBD2|TRBJ2-7
CASSQDTGGGYEQYF
TGCGCCAGCAGCCAGGATACGGGGGGGGGTTACGAGCAGTACTTC
>TRBV19|.|TRBD2|TRBJ2-3
CASSIGGGRVSTDTQYF
TGTGCCAGTAGTATAGGGGGGGGGAGAGTGAGCACAGATACGCAGTATTTT
>TRBV2|.|.|TRBJ1-4
CASSEVGGYGEKLFF
TGTGCCAGCAGTGAAGTGGGGGGGTATGGTGAAAAACTGTTTTTT
>TRBV18|.|TRBD1|TRBJ2-3
CASSNSQGASDTQYF
TGTGCCAGCTCAAACTCTCAGGGGGCGTCAGATACGCAGTATTTT
>TRBV3-1/TRBV3-2|.|.|TRBJ1-2
CASSPREGYGYTF
TGTGCCAGCAGCCCCAGGGAGGGATATGGCTACACCTTC
>TRBV29-1|.|.|TRBJ1-3
CSVIDGYLGAHNTIYF
TGCAGCGTTATTGATGGCTACCTGGGAGCCCATAACACCATATATTTT
>TRBV15|.|.|TRBJ1-5
CATSRGRAGQPQHF
TGTGCCACCAGCAGAGGGAGGGCCGGTCAGCCCCAGCATTTT
>TRBV27|.|TRBD2|TRBJ2-1
CASRPGLAPYNEQFF
TGTGCCAGCAGGCCGGGACTAGCCCCCTACAATGAGCAGTTCTTC
>TRBV19|.|.|TRBJ1-2
CASSYRPRGLTGYTF
TGTGCCAGTAGTTATAGGCCCCGGGGTTTGACAGGCTACACCTTC
>TRBV3-1/TRBV3-2|.|TRBD1|TRBJ1-2
CASSQDWQGAGGYTF
TGTGCCAGCAGCCAAGATTGGCAGGGGGCGGGTGGCTACACCTTC
>TRBV13|.|.|TRBJ2-1
CASSLGSSYNEQFF
TGTGCCAGCAGCTTGGGGAGCTCCTACAATGAGCAGTTCTTC
>TRBV19|.|.|TRBJ2-3
CASSADISLSDTQYF
TGTGCCAGTAGCGCTGACATTTCACTCTCAGATACGCAGTATTTT
>TRBV5-1|.|.|TRBJ2-1
CASSFRDNEQFF
TGCGCCAGCAGCTTCAGGGACAATGAGCAGTTCTTC
>TRBV6-5|.|.|TRBJ1-1
CASRAQDNLNTEAFF
TGTGCCAGCAGGGCCCAGGATAACTTGAACACTGAAGCTTTCTTT
>TRBV12-5|.|TRBD1|TRBJ1-6
CASGFRGGEVYPPLHF
TGTGCTAGTGGTTTCAGAGGGGGCGAGGTTTATCCACCCCTCCACTTT
>TRBV24-1|.|.|TRBJ2-3
CATTDGGAGTDTQYF
TGTGCCACCACCGATGGGGGGGCCGGCACAGATACGCAGTATTTT
>TRBV7-8|.|TRBD1|TRBJ2-7
CASSFLGQGVSIYEQYF
TGTGCCAGCAGCTTCCTAGGACAGGGAGTTTCCATCTACGAGCAGTACTTC
>TRBV30|.|.|TRBJ1-1
CAWSGAAEAFF
TGTGCCTGGAGTGGGGCAGCTGAAGCTTTCTTT